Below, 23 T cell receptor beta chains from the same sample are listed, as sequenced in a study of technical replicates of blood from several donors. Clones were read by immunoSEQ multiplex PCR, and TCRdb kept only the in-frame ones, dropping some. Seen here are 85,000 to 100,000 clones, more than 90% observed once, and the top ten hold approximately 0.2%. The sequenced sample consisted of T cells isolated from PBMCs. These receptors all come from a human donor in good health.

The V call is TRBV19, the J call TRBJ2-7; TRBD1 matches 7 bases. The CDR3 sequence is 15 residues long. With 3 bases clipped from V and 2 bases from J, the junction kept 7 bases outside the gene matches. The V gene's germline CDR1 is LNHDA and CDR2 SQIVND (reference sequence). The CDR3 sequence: CASSMTGTDTYEQYF. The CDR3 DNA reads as TGTGCCAGTAGTATGACCGGGACAGACACCTACGAGCAGTACTTC.

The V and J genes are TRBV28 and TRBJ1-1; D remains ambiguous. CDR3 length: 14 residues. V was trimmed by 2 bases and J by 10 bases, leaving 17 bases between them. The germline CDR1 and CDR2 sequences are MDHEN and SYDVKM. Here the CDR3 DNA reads TGTGCCAGCAGTTTAGCAACTACTCCGTCGGGAGCTTTCTTT. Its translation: CASSLATTPSGAFF.

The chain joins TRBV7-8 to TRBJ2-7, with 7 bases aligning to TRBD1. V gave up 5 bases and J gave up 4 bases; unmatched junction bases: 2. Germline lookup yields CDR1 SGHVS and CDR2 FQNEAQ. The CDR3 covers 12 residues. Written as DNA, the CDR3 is TGTGCCAGCAGCATGACAGGGTACGAGCAGTACTTC. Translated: CASSMTGYEQYF. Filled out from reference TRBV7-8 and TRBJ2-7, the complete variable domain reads GAGVSQSPRYKVAKRGQDVALRCDPISGHVSLFWYQQALGQGPEFLTYFQNEAQLDKSGLPSDRFFAERPEGSVSTLKIQRTQQEDSAVYLCASSMTGYEQYFGPGTRLTVT.

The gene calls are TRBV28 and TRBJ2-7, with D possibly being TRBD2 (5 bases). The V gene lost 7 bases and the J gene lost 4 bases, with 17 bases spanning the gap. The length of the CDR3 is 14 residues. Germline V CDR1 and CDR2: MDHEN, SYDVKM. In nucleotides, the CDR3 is TGTGCCAGCACCCCCACCGCCTGGACTTACGAGCAGTACTTC. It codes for CASTPTAWTYEQYF.

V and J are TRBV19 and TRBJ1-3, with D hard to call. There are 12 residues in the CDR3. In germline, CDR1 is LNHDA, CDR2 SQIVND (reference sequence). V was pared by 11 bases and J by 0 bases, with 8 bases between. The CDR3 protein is CASGLSGNTIYF. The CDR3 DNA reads TGTGCCTCAGGCCTCTCTGGAAACACCATATATTTT.

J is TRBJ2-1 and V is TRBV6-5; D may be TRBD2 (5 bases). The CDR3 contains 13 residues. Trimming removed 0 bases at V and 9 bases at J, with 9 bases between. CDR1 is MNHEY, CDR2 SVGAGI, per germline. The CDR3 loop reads CASSYSGSSEQFF. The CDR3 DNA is TGTGCCAGCAGTTACTCGGGGAGTAGTGAGCAGTTCTTC.

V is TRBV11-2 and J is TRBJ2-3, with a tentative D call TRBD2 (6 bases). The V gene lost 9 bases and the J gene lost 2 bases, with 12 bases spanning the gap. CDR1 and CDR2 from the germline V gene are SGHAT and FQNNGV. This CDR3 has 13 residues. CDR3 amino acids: CASMGGYTDTQYF. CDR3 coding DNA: TGTGCCAGTATGGGGGGATACACAGATACGCAGTATTTT. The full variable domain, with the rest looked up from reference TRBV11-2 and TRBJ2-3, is EAGVAQSPRYKIIEKRQSVAFWCNPISGHATLYWYQQILGQGPKLLIQFQNNGVVDDSQLPKDRFSAERLKGVDSTLKIQPAKLEDSAVYLCASMGGYTDTQYFGPGTRLTVL.

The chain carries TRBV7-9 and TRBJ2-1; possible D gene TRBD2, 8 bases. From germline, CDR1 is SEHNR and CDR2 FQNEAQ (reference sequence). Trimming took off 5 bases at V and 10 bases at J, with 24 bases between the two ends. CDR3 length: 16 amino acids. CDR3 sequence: CASSPRGGGRRREQFF. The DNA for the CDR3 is TGTGCCAGCAGCCCCAGGGGGGGCGGGAGGAGGCGCGAGCAGTTCTTC.

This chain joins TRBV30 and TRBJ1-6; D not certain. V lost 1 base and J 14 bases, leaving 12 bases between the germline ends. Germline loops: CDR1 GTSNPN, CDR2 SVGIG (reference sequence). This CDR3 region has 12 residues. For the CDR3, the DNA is TGTGCCTGGAGTGGCGGACTGAGCACCCTCCACTTT. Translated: CAWSGGLSTLHF.

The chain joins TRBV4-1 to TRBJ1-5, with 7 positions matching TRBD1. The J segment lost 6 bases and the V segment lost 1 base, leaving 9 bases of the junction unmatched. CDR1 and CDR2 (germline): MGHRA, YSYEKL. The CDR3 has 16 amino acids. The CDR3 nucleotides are TGCGCCAGCAGCCAAGGCCGGGGACAGTCGTCTCAGCCCCAGCATTTT. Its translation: CASSQGRGQSSQPQHF.

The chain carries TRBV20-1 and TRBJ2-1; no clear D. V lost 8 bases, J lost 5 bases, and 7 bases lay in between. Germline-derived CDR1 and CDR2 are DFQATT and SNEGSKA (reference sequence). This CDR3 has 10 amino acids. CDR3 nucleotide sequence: TGCAGTCCCAATCACAATGAGCAGTTCTTC. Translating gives CSPNHNEQFF.

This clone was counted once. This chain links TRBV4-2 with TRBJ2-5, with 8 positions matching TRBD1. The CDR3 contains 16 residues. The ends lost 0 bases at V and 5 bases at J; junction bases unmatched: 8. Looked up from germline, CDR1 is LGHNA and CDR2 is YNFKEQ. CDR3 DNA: TGTGCCAGCAGCCAAGAGGTAGCAGGGGGCTGGGAGACCCAGTACTTC. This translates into CASSQEVAGGWETQYF.

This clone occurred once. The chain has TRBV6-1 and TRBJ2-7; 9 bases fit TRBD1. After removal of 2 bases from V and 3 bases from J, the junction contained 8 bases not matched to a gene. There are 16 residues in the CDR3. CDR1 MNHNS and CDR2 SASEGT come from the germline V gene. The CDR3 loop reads CASSELWGQGFYEQYF. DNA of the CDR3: TGTGCCAGCAGTGAATTATGGGGACAGGGATTCTACGAGCAGTACTTC.

CDR3 in amino acids: CASSQGGRGVETQYF. The CDR3 DNA reads as TGCGCCAGCAGCCAAGGTGGCAGGGGTGTGGAGACCCAGTACTTC. This chain joins TRBV4-1 and TRBJ2-5; possible D gene TRBD1, 6 bases. Germline-derived CDR1 and CDR2 are MGHRA and YSYEKL. Trimming took 1 base from V and 5 from J, leaving 14 bases between them. This CDR3 region has 15 residues.

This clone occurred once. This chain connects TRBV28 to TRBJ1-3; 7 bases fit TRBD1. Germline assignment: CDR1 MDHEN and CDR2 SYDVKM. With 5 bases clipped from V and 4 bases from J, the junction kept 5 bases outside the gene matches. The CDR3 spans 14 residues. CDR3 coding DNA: TGTGCCAGCAGTGAGGGGGCGAGGGGAAACACCATATATTTT. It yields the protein CASSEGARGNTIYF.

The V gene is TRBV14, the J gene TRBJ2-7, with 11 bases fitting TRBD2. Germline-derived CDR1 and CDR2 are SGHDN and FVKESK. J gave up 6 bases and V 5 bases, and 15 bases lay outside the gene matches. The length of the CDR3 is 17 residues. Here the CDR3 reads CASSLESLAGGRGEQYF. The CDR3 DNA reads TGTGCCAGCAGCTTAGAGTCGCTAGCGGGGGGCCGAGGCGAGCAGTACTTC.

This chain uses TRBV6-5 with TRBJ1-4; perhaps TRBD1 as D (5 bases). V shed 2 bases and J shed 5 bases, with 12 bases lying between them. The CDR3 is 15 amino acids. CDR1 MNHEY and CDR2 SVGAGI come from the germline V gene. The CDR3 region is CASSYSPGGNEKLFF. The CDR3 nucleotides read TGTGCCAGCAGTTACAGCCCCGGGGGGAATGAAAAACTGTTTTTT.

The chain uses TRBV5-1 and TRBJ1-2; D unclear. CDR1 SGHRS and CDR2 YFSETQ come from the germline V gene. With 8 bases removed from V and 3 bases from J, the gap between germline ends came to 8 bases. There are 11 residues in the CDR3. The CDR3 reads CARRADYGYTF. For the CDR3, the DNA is TGCGCCAGACGCGCGGACTATGGCTACACCTTC.

As DNA, the CDR3 is TGTGCCTGGAGCGCATCTCCATCCCGGGAAGGGTATGGCTACACCTTC. This encodes CAWSASPSREGYGYTF. This chain uses TRBV30 with TRBJ1-2; no definite D call. Trimming removed 3 bases at V and 5 bases at J, with 22 bases between. The CDR3 spans 16 residues. Germline lookup yields CDR1 GTSNPN and CDR2 SVGIG (reference sequence).

CDR3 coding DNA: TGTGCCAGCAGTAGACAGGGCCAGAACACAGATACGCAGTATTTT. As protein: CASSRQGQNTDTQYF. V and J are TRBV6-1 and TRBJ2-3, with 7 bases aligning to TRBD1. This CDR3 has 15 amino acids. Trimming removed 5 bases from V and 2 bases from J; junction bases left unmatched: 7. Per germline, CDR1 MNHNS and CDR2 SASEGT.

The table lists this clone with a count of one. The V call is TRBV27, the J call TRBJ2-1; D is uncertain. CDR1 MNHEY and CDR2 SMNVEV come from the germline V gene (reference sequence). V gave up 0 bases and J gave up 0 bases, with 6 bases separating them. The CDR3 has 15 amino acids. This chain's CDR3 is CASSLSLSSYNEQFF. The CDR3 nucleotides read TGTGCCAGCAGTTTATCGTTGAGCTCCTACAATGAGCAGTTCTTC.

CDR3 nucleotide sequence: TGTGCCATCAGTGAGCGGACTAGCGGGGACTACGAGCAGTACTTC. Translation gives CAISERTSGDYEQYF. The rearrangement joins TRBV10-3 to TRBJ2-7; TRBD2 agrees at 12 bases. With V trimmed by 2 bases and J by 3 bases, 2 bases remained unmatched. CDR1 is ENHRY and CDR2 is SYGVKD in the germline V gene. CDR3 length: 15 residues.

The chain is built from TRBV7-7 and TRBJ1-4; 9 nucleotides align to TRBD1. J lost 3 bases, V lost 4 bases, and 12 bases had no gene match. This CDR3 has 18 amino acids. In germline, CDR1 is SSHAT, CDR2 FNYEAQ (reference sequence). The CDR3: CASSCILRDRDPNEKLFF. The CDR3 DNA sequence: TGTGCCAGCAGCTGCATACTCCGGGACAGGGATCCTAATGAAAAACTGTTTTTT.